These 7 T cell receptor beta chains were all obtained from the same sample, sequenced in a study of T cell responses to AZD1222 COVID-19 vaccine. Libraries were prepared by immunoSEQ multiplex PCR; TCRdb keeps only in-frame clonotypes and omits some of them. Of about 94,000 clones listed, 70% to 90% were seen once; the top ten hold 13%. The sample was peripheral blood, taken on day 0 of AZD1222 vaccination. Receptors originate from an adult in good health.

The rearrangement joins TRBV28 to TRBJ1-4, with D uncertain. Trimming took 6 bases from V and 6 from J, leaving 17 bases between them. CDR3 length: 15 residues. The germline V gene encodes CDR1 MDHEN and CDR2 SYDVKM. The chain's CDR3 is CASSHAGVRDEKLFF. The CDR3 nucleotides read TGTGCCAGCAGCCACGCCGGGGTTCGGGATGAAAAACTGTTTTTT.

This sequence joins TRBV4-3 and TRBJ2-4; 7 nucleotides line up with TRBD1. V dropped 0 bases and J dropped 10; count of bases not matched to a gene: 6. CDR3 length equals 14 residues. Germline CDR1 LGHNA, CDR2 YSLEER. The CDR3 sequence is CASSQDRGLGIQYF. CDR3 DNA sequence: TGCGCCAGCAGCCAAGATAGGGGGCTTGGGATTCAGTACTTC.

The chain carries TRBV7-2 and TRBJ1-1, with unresolved D. V lost 2 bases to trimming and J lost 3 bases, with 1 base between them. Germline V gene data show CDR1 as SGHTA and CDR2 as FQGNSA. CDR3 size: 11 residues. CDR3 sequence (DNA): TGTGCCAGCAGCTTATACACTGAAGCTTTCTTT. It yields the protein CASSLYTEAFF.

The chain is built from TRBV18 and TRBJ1-2, with 7 bases lining up with TRBD1. V lost 1 base, J lost 5 bases, and 4 bases stayed unmatched. CDR3 length: 14 amino acids. From germline, CDR1 is KGHSH and CDR2 LQKENI. The CDR3 is CASSPLGTAYGYTF. In nucleotides, the CDR3 is TGTGCCAGCTCACCACTGGGGACAGCATATGGCTACACCTTC.

The genes are TRBV9 and TRBJ2-6; no firm D call. The CDR3 is 13 residues long. Germline CDR1 reads SGDLS; CDR2 reads YYNGEE. Trimming stripped 0 bases from V and 2 bases from J, with 0 bases between. The CDR3 reads CASSVAGANVLTF. The CDR3 bases are TGTGCCAGCAGCGTAGCTGGGGCCAACGTCCTGACTTTC.

The chain has TRBV7-7 and TRBJ2-7; 10 bases map to TRBD1. V shed 1 base, J shed 5 bases, and the junction held 8 bases outside the gene matches. Germline values: CDR1 SSHAT, CDR2 FNYEAQ (reference sequence). The CDR3 has 16 amino acids. The CDR3 DNA sequence: TGTGCCAGCAGCTTAGACTTACGGGACAGGGGCAACGAGCAGTACTTC. It specifies CASSLDLRDRGNEQYF. The variable domain in full, with the rest retrieved from reference TRBV7-7 and TRBJ2-7, is GAGVSQSPRYKVTKRGQDVTLRCDPISSHATLYWYQQALGQGPEFLTYFNYEAQPDKSGLPSDRFSAERPEGSISTLTIQRTEQRDSAMYRCASSLDLRDRGNEQYFGPGTRLTVT.

The genes are TRBV11-2 and TRBJ2-3, with 8 nucleotides matching TRBD1. Germline V CDR1 and CDR2: SGHAT, FQNNGV. This CDR3 region has 13 residues. With V trimmed by 8 bases and J by 5 bases, 6 bases remained unmatched. CDR3 in amino acids: CASGQGARDTQYF. CDR3 in DNA: TGTGCCAGCGGGCAGGGGGCTAGAGATACGCAGTATTTT.